The 22 T cell receptor beta chains below all came from one sample that was sequenced in a study of cytomegalovirus exposure and HLA in healthy donors. 13 Jbeta primers and 60 Vbeta primers were used for the PCR. This table comes from immunoSEQ multiplex PCR, and its TCRdb copy is limited to in-frame clones, with some not included. This table holds about 200,000 clones, 82% found once. The sequenced material came from PBMCs. These receptor sequences come from a boy under 10 years old in good health and CMV-seronegative.

The genes are TRBV5-1 and TRBJ1-1; TRBD1 agrees at 7 bases. J was trimmed by 0 bases and V by 2 bases; bases with no gene match: 7. This CDR3 comprises 16 residues. Germline V gene lookup returns CDR1 SGHRS and CDR2 YFSETQ. This chain's CDR3 is CASSFLGTEMNTEAFF. The CDR3 nucleotides read TGCGCCAGCAGCTTTCTGGGGACAGAAATGAACACTGAAGCTTTCTTT.

This chain joins TRBV7-9 and TRBJ1-2; D unclear. The V and J ends lost 3 bases and 8 bases respectively, with 10 bases between them. This CDR3 spans 12 amino acids. The germline V gene has CDR1 SEHNR and CDR2 FQNEAQ (reference sequence). The CDR3 reads CASSLEPGGYTF. The CDR3 DNA reads TGTGCCAGCAGCTTGGAACCCGGGGGCTACACCTTC.

The chain has TRBV18 and TRBJ2-3; TRBD1 matches 7 bases. V shed 4 bases, J shed 5 bases, and the junction held 15 bases outside the gene matches. CDR3 size: 17 residues. Germline V gene lookup returns CDR1 KGHSH and CDR2 LQKENI. In nucleotides, the CDR3 is TGTGCCAGCTCACTTCAAAGACAGGGACAAGAAGGAGATACGCAGTATTTT. Amino acid sequence: CASSLQRQGQEGDTQYF. The entire variable domain, with the rest obtained from reference TRBV18 and TRBJ2-3, is as follows: NAGVMQNPRHLVRRRGQEARLRCSPMKGHSHVYWYRQLPEEGLKFMVYLQKENIIDESGMPKERFSAEFPKEGPSILRIQQVVRGDSAAYFCASSLQRQGQEGDTQYFGPGTRLTVL.

The J gene is TRBJ2-1, the V gene TRBV4-1, with 16 bases aligning to TRBD2. V gave up 3 bases and J gave up 5 bases; unmatched junction bases: 16. The CDR3 is 21 residues long. The germline V gene encodes CDR1 MGHRA and CDR2 YSYEKL. The CDR3 loop is CASSHYYPGTSGGAGDNEQFF. The DNA of the CDR3 is TGCGCCAGCAGCCATTATTACCCCGGGACTAGCGGGGGGGCCGGGGACAATGAGCAGTTCTTC.

The chain couples TRBV4-2 to TRBJ2-1, with D perhaps TRBD2 (5 bases). The CDR3 is made up of 14 amino acids. Looked up from germline, CDR1 is LGHNA and CDR2 is YNFKEQ. V lost 6 bases to trimming and J lost 4 bases, with 13 bases between them. The CDR3 DNA follows: TGTGCCAGCAGTCGGGCAGAGGGATACAATGAGCAGTTCTTC. Its protein product is CASSRAEGYNEQFF.

CDR3 residues: CASRRTGEIGYTF. DNA for the CDR3: TGCGCCAGCAGACGGACAGGGGAAATTGGCTACACCTTC. The chain joins TRBV5-1 to TRBJ1-2; 9 bases agree with TRBD1. CDR1 is SGHRS and CDR2 is YFSETQ in the germline V gene. The V gene end was trimmed by 5 bases and the J gene end by 7 bases; junction bases not matched to a gene: 6. The CDR3 contains 13 residues.

This chain connects TRBV7-9 to TRBJ2-5, with 8 bases fitting TRBD1. Germline trimming cut 2 bases from V and 4 bases from J; bases unmatched to any gene: 6. Germline V gene lookup returns CDR1 SEHNR and CDR2 FQNEAQ (reference sequence). This CDR3 has 15 amino acids. CDR3 coding DNA: TGTGCCAGCAGCTTAATACAGGGGGAGTTAGAGACCCAGTACTTC. Protein product: CASSLIQGELETQYF.

This chain joins TRBV6-1 and TRBJ2-2, with D unresolved. V lost 6 bases, J lost 6 bases, and 8 bases lay in between. CDR3 length: 12 amino acids. CDR1 is MNHNS and CDR2 is SASEGT in the germline V gene. CDR3 protein: CASSRLPGELFF. CDR3 in DNA: TGTGCCAGCAGCCGTCTACCCGGGGAGCTGTTTTTT.

This clone showed up just once. The V and J genes are TRBV2 and TRBJ2-7; D possibly corresponds to TRBD2 (5 bases). V was cut by 5 bases and J by 3 bases, with 11 bases left in between. The CDR3 extends over 13 amino acids. Germline V gene data show CDR1 as SNHLY and CDR2 as FYNNEI. CDR3 sequence: CASSFGLGYEQYF. For the CDR3, the DNA is TGTGCCAGCAGTTTCGGACTGGGCTACGAGCAGTACTTC. The variable domain in full, with the rest retrieved from reference TRBV2 and TRBJ2-7, is EPEVTQTPSHQVTQMGQEVILRCVPISNHLYFYWYRQILGQKVEFLVSFYNNEISEKSEIFDDQFSVERPDGSNFTLKIRSTKLEDSAMYFCASSFGLGYEQYFGPGTRLTVT.

This sequence joins TRBV19 and TRBJ2-1; TRBD2 matches at 7 bases. Germline CDR1 is LNHDA and CDR2 is SQIVND (reference sequence). This CDR3 is built from 16 residues. V dropped 5 bases and J dropped 0; count of bases not matched to a gene: 7. The CDR3 coding sequence is TGTGCCAGTAGTCCCTGGCTAGCGGACTCCTACAATGAGCAGTTCTTC. Translating gives CASSPWLADSYNEQFF.

The J gene is TRBJ2-7, the V gene TRBV19; no definite D call. CDR1 and CDR2 (germline): LNHDA, SQIVND (reference sequence). Trimming removed 7 bases from V and 2 bases from J, with 9 bases in between. There are 12 residues in the CDR3. CDR3 region: CASTRFPYEQYF. Here the CDR3 DNA reads TGTGCCAGTACCAGGTTCCCCTACGAGCAGTACTTC.

This clone was seen a handful of times. This rearrangement joins TRBV5-4 to TRBJ2-1; TRBD2 aligns across 9 bases. The ends lost 6 bases at V and 4 bases at J; junction bases unmatched: 14. The CDR3 sequence is 17 residues long. The germline CDR1 and CDR2 sequences are SGHNT and YYREEE (reference sequence). The chain's CDR3 is CASTPGGVAGVYNEQFF. Here the CDR3 DNA reads TGTGCCAGCACCCCGGGGGGAGTAGCGGGGGTGTACAATGAGCAGTTCTTC. Full variable domain (missing parts from reference TRBV5-4 and TRBJ2-1): ETGVTQSPTHLIKTRGQQVTLRCSSQSGHNTVSWYQQALGQGPQFIFQYYREEENGRGNFPPRFSGLQFPNYSSELNVNALELDDSALYLCASTPGGVAGVYNEQFFGPGTRLTVL.

The chain couples TRBV13 to TRBJ1-6, with a tentative D call TRBD1 (5 bases). Germline CDR1 reads PRHDT; CDR2 reads FYEKMQ (reference sequence). The CDR3 runs to 14 residues. Trimming took off 5 bases at V and 7 bases at J, with 12 bases between the two ends. The CDR3 nucleotides are TGTGCCAGCAGCCAGGCGGGGGAAAATTCACCCCTCCACTTT. Translation gives CASSQAGENSPLHF. The complete variable domain, with remaining parts taken from reference TRBV13 and TRBJ1-6, reads AAGVIQSPRHLIKEKRETATLKCYPIPRHDTVYWYQQGPGQDPQFLISFYEKMQSDKGSIPDRFSAQQFSDYHSELNMSSLELGDSALYFCASSQAGENSPLHFGNGTRLTVT.

CDR3: CASKPGLEKGTDTQYF. CDR3 bases: TGCGCCAGCAAGCCGGGACTAGAAAAGGGCACAGATACGCAGTATTTT. The V and J genes are TRBV10-1 and TRBJ2-3, with 8 bases matching TRBD2. The V gene's germline CDR1 is WNHNN and CDR2 SYGVQD (reference sequence). This CDR3 is 16 amino acids long. The V segment lost 7 bases and the J segment 1 base; nucleotides outside the gene matches: 10.

This rearrangement joins TRBV5-1 to TRBJ2-2, with 8 bases identical to TRBD1. Germline assignment: CDR1 SGHRS and CDR2 YFSETQ. The CDR3 has 15 residues. The V and J ends lost 3 bases and 2 bases, in that order; junction bases with no gene match: 3. CDR3 loop: CASSSGQVNTGELFF. Written as DNA, the CDR3 is TGCGCCAGCAGCTCGGGACAGGTTAACACCGGGGAGCTGTTTTTT.

Note on this clone: Other DNA variants within this sample encode the same CDR3. The rearrangement uses TRBV5-1 and TRBJ2-5; D not resolved. The CDR3 runs to 13 residues. Germline V CDR1 and CDR2: SGHRS, YFSETQ. Trimming pared 0 bases from V and 2 bases from J, leaving 5 bases between. In nucleotides, the CDR3 is TGCGCCAGCAGCTTGGTACTACAAGAGACCCAGTACTTC. This sequence encodes CASSLVLQETQYF.

The rearrangement uses TRBV5-1 and TRBJ1-1; no definite D call. CDR1 and CDR2 (germline): SGHRS, YFSETQ. The CDR3 is made up of 14 amino acids. With 0 bases removed from V and 6 bases from J, the gap between germline ends came to 12 bases. The CDR3: CASSLGQRLAEAFF. Written as DNA, the CDR3 is TGCGCCAGCAGCTTGGGGCAGCGTCTCGCTGAAGCTTTCTTT.

This chain links TRBV19 with TRBJ1-2; D unresolved. The germline V gene encodes CDR1 LNHDA and CDR2 SQIVND (reference sequence). CDR3 length equals 14 residues. V lost 7 bases and J 1 base, leaving 13 bases between the germline ends. Here the CDR3 DNA reads TGTGCCAGTAACCAGGCGGGCGGTAACTATGGCTACACCTTC. The encoded protein is CASNQAGGNYGYTF.

This chain connects TRBV2 to TRBJ2-5; 9 nucleotides agree with TRBD1. Germline CDR1 and CDR2: SNHLY and FYNNEI. V shed 6 bases, J shed 5 bases, and the junction held 7 bases outside the gene matches. This CDR3 contains 14 residues. The CDR3 DNA reads as TGTGCCAGCAGGGGGACAGGGAATGTGGAGACCCAGTACTTC. Protein: CASRGTGNVETQYF.

This chain uses TRBV6-5 with TRBJ2-1; 8 bases map to TRBD2. Germline assignment: CDR1 MNHEY and CDR2 SVGAGI. There are 15 residues in the CDR3. J gave up 4 bases and V 10 bases, and 12 bases lay outside the gene matches. This CDR3 is CATAGRRGAYNEQFF. The DNA of the CDR3 is TGTGCCACCGCGGGGCGGCGGGGGGCGTACAATGAGCAGTTCTTC.

This sequence joins TRBV5-4 and TRBJ2-3, with TRBD1 identical over 7 bases. With 4 bases clipped from V and 1 base from J, the junction kept 0 bases outside the gene matches. This CDR3 is 13 amino acids long. The germline V gene has CDR1 SGHNT and CDR2 YYREEE (reference sequence). CDR3 region: CASSQGGTDTQYF. The CDR3 nucleotides read TGTGCCAGCAGCCAGGGGGGCACAGATACGCAGTATTTT.

This clone occurred a few times. This chain links TRBV15 with TRBJ2-7, with 7 bases aligning to TRBD2. CDR1 and CDR2 (germline): LNHNV, YYDKDF (reference sequence). Unmatched junction bases numbered 8, after V lost 0 bases and J lost 3 bases. The CDR3 covers 16 residues. The CDR3 is CATSRDPWGGDYEQYF. The CDR3 nucleotides read TGTGCCACCAGCAGAGATCCCTGGGGAGGGGACTACGAGCAGTACTTC. The full variable domain, its missing parts supplied by reference TRBV15 and TRBJ2-7, is DAMVIQNPRYQVTQFGKPVTLSCSQTLNHNVMYWYQQKSSQAPKLLFHYYDKDFNNEADTPDNFQSRRPNTSFCFLDIRSPGLGDTAMYLCATSRDPWGGDYEQYFGPGTRLTVT.